This TCR beta chain was identified in a study of blood T cell repertoires in COVID-19. Study-wide background: COVID-19 samples collected from the United States, Italy and Spain covered acute and convalescent phases. The cDNA or gDNA used as material had been derived from T cells, B-cell-depleted T cells, or PBMCs.

Allocation to cohorts depended on clinical history reported by the participants. In the study's own analysis: How many nucleated cells were present was estimated from reference gene primer amplification. Clones were sequenced by immunoSEQ multiplex PCR, and TCRdb holds only the in-frame ones, with some missing. V, J and clone size reflect that table, while D and trimming were determined from the DNA. The sample shows around 240,000 clones, roughly nine tenths of them seen only once. The sequenced material came from PBMCs or T cells enriched from blood (not recorded which). This receptor was taken from a human donor in a cohort exposed to, infected with or recovered from COVID-19 (not recorded which). The donor label of this sample is uncertain.

The chain's CDR3 is CASSSDRGGPQHF. The CDR3 coding sequence is TGTGCCAGCAGCTCGGACAGGGGAGGGCCCCAGCATTTT. This sequence joins TRBV7-2 and TRBJ1-5; 9 bases line up with TRBD1. Germline-derived CDR1 and CDR2 are SGHTA and FQGNSA. V lost 4 bases to trimming and J lost 9 bases; unmatched junction nucleotides: 4. This CDR3 region has 13 residues.